This TCR beta chain originates from a study of shared clonotypes between healthy human individuals. Study context: Per donor, CD8 memory used one plate, CD8 naive used two, CD4 memory used three and CD4 naive used three.

On sorted subsets, replicate PCRs used about 200 ng DNA, or 30,000 or so T cell genomes. Using immunoSEQ multiplex PCR, the repertoire was profiled, and TCRdb retains in-frame clones only, with some absent. The sample has approximately 2.1 million clones; more than 80% are singletons. The source of this sequence is a man between 18 and 29 years old in good health. Some clones in this sample may be carry-over from other donors' samples. Sequences were obtained from naive CD4+ T cells from PBMCs. Subset specified: CD45RA+ positively selected.

Written as DNA, the CDR3 is TGCGCCAGCAGCCAAGTGGGCGGAGTTTATAGCAATCAGCCCCAGCATTTT. It is translated as CASSQVGGVYSNQPQHF. The J gene is TRBJ1-5, the V gene TRBV4-1; no clear D. Germline V gene data show CDR1 as MGHRA and CDR2 as YSYEKL. The V end lost 1 base, the J end lost 0 bases, and 13 bases lay between the germline ends. The CDR3 has 17 amino acids.